This TCR beta chain was captured in a study of T cell responses to AZD1222 COVID-19 vaccine. Libraries were prepared by immunoSEQ multiplex PCR; TCRdb keeps only in-frame clonotypes and omits some of them. Of about 110,000 clones in the sample, roughly 87% are singletons; the top ten hold over 2%. This receptor was identified in an adult who received the AZD1222 COVID-19 vaccine. The starting material was peripheral blood, obtained 28 days after the second AZD1222 dose.

CDR3 in DNA: TGTGCCAGCAGCCCCGGTGACGGAGGAAACTATGGCTACACCTTC. It is translated as CASSPGDGGNYGYTF. The genes are TRBV7-9 and TRBJ1-2; the D is unclear. Trimming cost V 5 bases and J 2 bases, with 15 bases left between them. Germline CDR1 SEHNR, CDR2 FQNEAQ (reference sequence). The CDR3 contains 15 residues.